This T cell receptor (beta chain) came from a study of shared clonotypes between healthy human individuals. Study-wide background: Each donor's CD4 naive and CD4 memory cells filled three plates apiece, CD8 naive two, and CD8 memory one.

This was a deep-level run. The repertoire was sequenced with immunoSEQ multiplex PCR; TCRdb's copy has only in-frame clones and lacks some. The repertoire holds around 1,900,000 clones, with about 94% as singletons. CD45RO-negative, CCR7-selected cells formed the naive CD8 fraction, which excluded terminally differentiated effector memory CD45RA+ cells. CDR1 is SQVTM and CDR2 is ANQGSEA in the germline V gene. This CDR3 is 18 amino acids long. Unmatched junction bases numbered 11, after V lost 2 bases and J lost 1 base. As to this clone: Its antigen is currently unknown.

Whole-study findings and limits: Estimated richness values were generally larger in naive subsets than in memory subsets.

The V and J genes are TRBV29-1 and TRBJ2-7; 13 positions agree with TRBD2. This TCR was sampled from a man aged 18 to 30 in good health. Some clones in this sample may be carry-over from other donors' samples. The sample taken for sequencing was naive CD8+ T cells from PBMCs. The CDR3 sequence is CSVETRGLAGLPSYEQYF. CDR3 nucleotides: TGCAGCGTTGAAACGCGGGGACTAGCGGGACTCCCTTCCTACGAGCAGTACTTC.